The next 21 T cell receptor beta chains were all read from a single sample in a study of OX40 agonist ivuxolimab in advanced cancers. Here immunoSEQ multiplex PCR was the method, and the copy in TCRdb shows in-frame clones only, minus some. The sample lists some 100,000 clones, 90% occurring once. Sample: CD4+ or CD8+ T cells sorted from blood, taken in a trial of the OX40 agonist ivuxolimab. Receptor source: an adult with an advanced solid tumor such as melanoma, head and neck, liver or kidney cancer.

This clone showed up just once. The chain links TRBV6-1 to TRBJ2-2, with a possible D match to TRBD2 (5 bases). Trimming pared 8 bases from V and 4 bases from J, leaving 11 bases between. This CDR3 is 13 amino acids long. From germline, CDR1 is MNHNS and CDR2 SASEGT. DNA for the CDR3: TGTGCCAGCCGGGGATACCCCACCGGGGAGCTGTTTTTT. Protein: CASRGYPTGELFF.

V and J are TRBV5-1 and TRBJ2-2; tentatively, D is TRBD2 (5 bases). The CDR3 is 14 amino acids. Trimming took off 0 bases at V and 5 bases at J, with 8 bases between the two ends. Germline CDR1 and CDR2: SGHRS and YFSETQ. The CDR3 DNA reads as TGCGCCAGCAGCTTGGAGCCGGGAACCGGGGAGCTGTTTTTT. It specifies CASSLEPGTGELFF.

The V gene is TRBV4-1, the J gene TRBJ1-2; weak D call: TRBD1 (5 bases). The CDR3 is 17 residues long. Germline lookup yields CDR1 MGHRA and CDR2 YSYEKL. V shed 0 bases and J shed 4 bases, with 18 bases lying between them. The CDR3: CASSQEVRQWISYGYTF. CDR3 bases: TGCGCCAGCAGCCAAGAGGTTAGACAGTGGATTTCCTATGGCTACACCTTC.

The chain couples TRBV6-1 to TRBJ1-2; 9 bases map to TRBD1. The CDR3 has 14 residues. Germline V gives CDR1 MNHNS, CDR2 SASEGT. The trim removed 6 bases at V and 2 bases at J, leaving 4 bases unmatched. The CDR3 loop reads CASRDRGRNYGYTF. The CDR3 DNA sequence: TGTGCCAGCAGGGACAGGGGAAGAAACTATGGCTACACCTTC.

The chain couples TRBV28 to TRBJ2-7, with 7 bases fitting TRBD2. J was trimmed by 3 bases and V by 6 bases; bases with no gene match: 8. Germline-derived CDR1 and CDR2 are MDHEN and SYDVKM. This CDR3 contains 14 residues. The CDR3 nucleotides are TGTGCCAGCAGCCCTTGGGGGGGGAACTACGAGCAGTACTTC. Protein: CASSPWGGNYEQYF.

The rearrangement joins TRBV5-1 to TRBJ1-1; no clear D gene. The germline V gene encodes CDR1 SGHRS and CDR2 YFSETQ. This CDR3 has 14 amino acids. V lost 2 bases to trimming and J lost 1 base, with 9 bases between them. DNA for the CDR3: TGCGCCAGCAGCTTTGACACACGGAACACTGAAGCTTTCTTT. Amino acids: CASSFDTRNTEAFF.

The gene calls are TRBV5-1 and TRBJ2-1; D gene unclear. The germline V and J ends were trimmed by 0 bases and 0 bases, with 10 bases remaining between them. In germline, CDR1 is SGHRS, CDR2 YFSETQ. This CDR3 has 16 amino acids. The CDR3 nucleotides read TGCGCCAGCAGCTTGGACCCCTCGAGCTCCTACAATGAGCAGTTCTTC. Its translation: CASSLDPSSSYNEQFF. The entire variable domain, with the rest obtained from reference TRBV5-1 and TRBJ2-1, is as follows: KAGVTQTPRYLIKTRGQQVTLSCSPISGHRSVSWYQQTPGQGLQFLFEYFSETQRNKGNFPGRFSGRQFSNSRSEMNVSTLELGDSALYLCASSLDPSSSYNEQFFGPGTRLTVL.

The rearrangement uses TRBV28 and TRBJ2-1; the match to TRBD2 covers 11 bases. The V and J ends lost 1 base and 7 bases, in that order; junction bases with no gene match: 3. This CDR3 comprises 15 residues. Germline V gene sequence: CDR1 MDHEN, CDR2 SYDVKM. For the CDR3, the DNA is TGTGCCAGCAGTTTATCGGCTAGCGGGAGGAATGAGCAGTTCTTC. It codes for CASSLSASGRNEQFF.

This chain connects TRBV5-1 to TRBJ2-5, with a weak D call TRBD2 (6 bases). Germline CDR1 and CDR2: SGHRS and YFSETQ. V was pared by 1 base and J by 1 base, with 11 bases between. This CDR3 contains 15 residues. This CDR3 is CASSLRGTPQETQYF. The DNA of the CDR3 is TGCGCCAGCAGCTTGCGGGGGACGCCCCAAGAGACCCAGTACTTC.

The chain carries TRBV9 and TRBJ1-2; TRBD1 is a possible D gene (5 bases). This CDR3 comprises 15 residues. Looked up from germline, CDR1 is SGDLS and CDR2 is YYNGEE. V gave up 3 bases and J gave up 8 bases, with 20 bases separating them. In DNA form, the CDR3 reads TGTGCCAGCAGCGGCTCGTCGTATCGGGGCAGGGGCTACACCTTC. Translated: CASSGSSYRGRGYTF.

V gene TRBV5-6 combines with J gene TRBJ2-4; 12 bases align to TRBD1. With 3 bases clipped from V and 0 bases from J, the junction kept 7 bases outside the gene matches. Germline CDR1 is SGHDT and CDR2 is YYEEEE. CDR3 length equals 18 residues. This CDR3 reads CASSWGQGASIAKNIQYF. The CDR3, as DNA: TGTGCCAGCAGCTGGGGACAGGGGGCGTCGATAGCCAAAAACATTCAGTACTTC.

V is TRBV4-1 and J is TRBJ1-2; D may be TRBD1 (6 bases). CDR3 length equals 15 residues. CDR1 MGHRA and CDR2 YSYEKL come from the germline V gene. V dropped 5 bases and J dropped 4 bases, with 17 bases sitting between them. CDR3 DNA: TGCGCCAGCAGCAATACAGGGAGGTTCCCCTATGGCTACACCTTC. This translates into CASSNTGRFPYGYTF.

This clone appeared a single time. J is TRBJ2-5 and V is TRBV6-1; 7 bases are a match to TRBD1. Germline-derived CDR1 and CDR2 are MNHNS and SASEGT. The CDR3 consists of 14 residues. Trimming at V came to 5 bases and at J to 5 bases, leaving 8 bases not matched to a gene. This chain's CDR3 is CASSIQQGKETQYF. CDR3 nucleotide sequence: TGTGCCAGCAGTATCCAACAGGGGAAGGAGACCCAGTACTTC.

The gene calls are TRBV27 and TRBJ2-2, with D perhaps matching TRBD1 (7 bases). V lost 3 bases and J 6 bases, leaving 11 bases between the germline ends. This CDR3 has 14 residues. Per germline, CDR1 MNHEY and CDR2 SMNVEV (reference sequence). The CDR3 bases are TGTGCCAGCAGTTTCCAGGGGGGCCCCGGGGAGCTGTTTTTT. Protein product: CASSFQGGPGELFF.

V and J are TRBV6-6 and TRBJ1-1; a weak D match, TRBD1 (5 bases). Germline lookup yields CDR1 MNHNY and CDR2 SVGAGI (reference sequence). V dropped 5 bases and J dropped 3 bases, with 10 bases sitting between them. CDR3 length: 13 residues. The DNA of the CDR3 is TGTGCCAGCAGTAGTCGGGGGGACACTGAAGCTTTCTTT. This sequence encodes CASSSRGDTEAFF.

J is TRBJ1-2 and V is TRBV6-5, with TRBD1 matching 8 bases. CDR1 is MNHEY, CDR2 SVGAGI, per germline. The CDR3 consists of 14 residues. The junction had 5 bases not matched to a gene; V was cut back by 5 bases and J by 3 bases. The CDR3 protein is CASSVTGEYYGYTF. CDR3 sequence (DNA): TGTGCCAGCAGTGTGACAGGGGAGTACTATGGCTACACCTTC.

This clone was detected only a few times. V gene TRBV30 combines with J gene TRBJ2-1; TRBD2 matches at 14 bases. The CDR3 is 18 amino acids. Trimming at V came to 8 bases and at J to 2 bases, leaving 14 bases not matched to a gene. Germline CDR1 reads GTSNPN; CDR2 reads SVGIG (reference sequence). The CDR3 DNA reads TGTGCCACAAAATCCGGGACTAGCGGGAGATTCGCCTACAATGAGCAGTTCTTC. Translation: CATKSGTSGRFAYNEQFF.

The chain joins TRBV9 to TRBJ2-2; D is unresolved. The CDR3 has 12 residues. Germline CDR1 is SGDLS and CDR2 is YYNGEE. The V end was cut by 0 bases, the J end by 5 bases, with 2 bases between. CDR3 sequence reads: CASSVETGELFF. The CDR3 DNA reads as TGTGCCAGCAGCGTAGAGACCGGGGAGCTGTTTTTT.

V and J are TRBV19 and TRBJ2-7, with D possibly matching TRBD2 (5 bases). The CDR3 has 13 residues. Trimming removed 5 bases at V and 2 bases at J, with 10 bases between. Germline V gene sequence: CDR1 LNHDA, CDR2 SQIVND (reference sequence). This CDR3 is CASSPSGTYEQYF. The CDR3 bases are TGTGCCAGTAGTCCCAGCGGTACCTACGAGCAGTACTTC.

This rearrangement joins TRBV30 to TRBJ2-7; 11 positions agree with TRBD1. The germline V gene has CDR1 GTSNPN and CDR2 SVGIG (reference sequence). Trimming took 1 base from V and 4 from J; bases not matched to a gene: 12. This CDR3 spans 17 amino acids. CDR3 residues: CAWSGAGTGGLRYEQYF. The CDR3 DNA reads as TGTGCCTGGAGTGGAGCCGGGACAGGGGGTTTGAGGTACGAGCAGTACTTC.

V usage is TRBV5-1 and J usage is TRBJ1-1, with 7 bases aligning to TRBD1. V was pared by 2 bases and J by 0 bases, with 10 bases of the junction left unmatched. The V gene's germline CDR1 is SGHRS and CDR2 YFSETQ. This CDR3 spans 17 amino acids. DNA of the CDR3: TGCGCCAGCAGCTTACCGGGACAGAGGAACATGAACACTGAAGCTTTCTTT. It translates to CASSLPGQRNMNTEAFF. Full variable domain (rest looked up from reference TRBV5-1 and TRBJ1-1): KAGVTQTPRYLIKTRGQQVTLSCSPISGHRSVSWYQQTPGQGLQFLFEYFSETQRNKGNFPGRFSGRQFSNSRSEMNVSTLELGDSALYLCASSLPGQRNMNTEAFFGQGTRLTVV.